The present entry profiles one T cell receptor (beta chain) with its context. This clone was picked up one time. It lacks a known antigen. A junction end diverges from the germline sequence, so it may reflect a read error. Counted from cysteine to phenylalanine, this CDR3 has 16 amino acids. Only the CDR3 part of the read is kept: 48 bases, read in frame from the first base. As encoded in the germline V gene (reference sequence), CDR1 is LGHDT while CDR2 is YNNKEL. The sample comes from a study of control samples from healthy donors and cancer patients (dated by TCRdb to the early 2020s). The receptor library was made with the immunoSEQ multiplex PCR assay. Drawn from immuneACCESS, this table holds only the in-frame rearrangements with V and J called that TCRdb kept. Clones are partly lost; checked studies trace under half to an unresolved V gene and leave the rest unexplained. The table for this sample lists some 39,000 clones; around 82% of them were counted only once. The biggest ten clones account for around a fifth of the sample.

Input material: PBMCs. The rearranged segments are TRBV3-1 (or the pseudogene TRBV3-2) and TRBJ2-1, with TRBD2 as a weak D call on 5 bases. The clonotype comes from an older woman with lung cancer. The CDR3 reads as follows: CASNQTERFTYNEQFF. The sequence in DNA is TGTGCCAGCAACCAAACAGAGCGGTTCACCTACAATGAGCAGTTCTTC.